The next 18 T cell receptor beta chains were all read from a single sample in a study of T cells expressing NK-cell markers. Each CDR3 protein gets one entry in TCRdb, which reprocessed the 5' RACE reads and gives no DNA. The sample table includes roughly 390,000 distinct CDR3 sequences. The sample taken for sequencing was blood T cells: a sorted CD56 or NKG2C T cell subset, CD4+ or CD8+ T cells, or bulk PBMC T cells (not recorded which). The receptor set was obtained from a woman in her forties or fifties in good health.

The V and J genes are TRBV12-3 or TRBV12-4 and TRBJ2-2. The length of the CDR3 is 16 residues. CDR3: CASSLSRRANTGELFF.

The genes are TRBV29-1 and TRBJ2-1; TCRdb selects TRBD2, and the lack of DNA leaves this call unchecked. The CDR3 has 15 residues. Germline V gene lookup returns CDR1 SQVTM and CDR2 ANQGSEA. CDR3 protein: CSVEDALAGVEEQFF.

The chain recombines TRBV7-7 with TRBJ2-2; the TCRdb call, TRBD2, lacks DNA for checking. CDR1 SSHAT and CDR2 FNYEAQ come from the germline V gene (reference sequence). CDR3 length equals 16 residues. Here the CDR3 reads CASSLRSGPNTGELFF.

This CDR3 reads CATSREEAGSTDTQYF. The V call is TRBV15, the J call TRBJ2-3; TCRdb outputs TRBD2, but without DNA this stays unchecked. In germline, CDR1 is LNHNV, CDR2 YYDKDF (reference sequence). This CDR3 is 16 amino acids long.

The chain couples TRBV4-1 to TRBJ2-7; TCRdb calls TRBD2, which cannot be checked without DNA. The germline gives CDR1 MGHRA, CDR2 YSYEKL. The CDR3 runs to 16 residues. The CDR3 reads CASSHGKVAGNYEQYF.

V usage is TRBV3-1 and J usage is TRBJ2-1; TCRdb indicates TRBD2, and absent DNA this call remains unverified. The CDR3 runs to 16 residues. Germline V CDR1 and CDR2: LGHDT, YNNKEL (reference sequence). The CDR3 sequence is CASSQTLAGPHNEQFF.

This chain links TRBV5-1 with TRBJ2-2; as DNA is missing, the TRBD2 call by TCRdb cannot be tested. Germline CDR1 is SGHRS and CDR2 is YFSETQ. This CDR3 is built from 14 residues. CDR3 region: CASLAVENTGELFF.

This rearrangement joins TRBV7-3 to TRBJ2-7; the D call from TCRdb, TRBD1, cannot be confirmed without DNA. The CDR3 has 13 residues. CDR1 and CDR2 from the germline V gene are SGHTA and FQGTGA. The CDR3: CASSLIQGSEQYF.

This chain links TRBV15 with TRBJ2-3; TCRdb outputs TRBD2, but without DNA this stays unchecked. Germline V gene lookup returns CDR1 LNHNV and CDR2 YYDKDF (reference sequence). The CDR3 is 18 amino acids. The chain's CDR3 is CATSRDSLAGGDTDTQYF.

CDR3 residues: CSASPIPGLAGAENEQFF. The rearrangement links TRBV20-1 to TRBJ2-1; the D gene TCRdb calls, TRBD2, cannot be checked with no DNA. The CDR3 contains 18 residues. The germline CDR1 and CDR2 sequences are DFQATT and SNEGSKA (reference sequence).

The CDR3 loop reads CASSESGGGFNTEAFF. V usage is TRBV25-1 and J usage is TRBJ1-1; the TCRdb D gene call, TRBD1, has no DNA to confirm it. This CDR3 is built from 16 residues. Germline CDR1 MGHDK, CDR2 SYGVNS.

The rearrangement links TRBV13 to TRBJ2-7; TCRdb picks TRBD2, but there is no DNA to check that call. Germline CDR1 is PRHDT and CDR2 is FYEKMQ (reference sequence). The CDR3 is made up of 14 amino acids. The CDR3 is CASSQERDIYEQYF.

The genes are TRBV29-1 and TRBJ1-1; absent DNA, TCRdb's TRBD1 call cannot be checked. The CDR3 is 13 residues long. Germline assignment: CDR1 SQVTM and CDR2 ANQGSEA. The CDR3 reads CSVSTTGGTEAFF.

This chain uses TRBV3-1 with TRBJ2-7; TCRdb names TRBD2, which stays unverified in the absence of DNA. The CDR3 sequence is 15 residues long. In germline, CDR1 is LGHDT, CDR2 YNNKEL (reference sequence). The CDR3 region is CASSQVSGGPYEQYF.

This rearrangement joins TRBV27 to TRBJ1-3; the TRBD1 assignment by TCRdb is unverifiable without DNA. The CDR3 is 14 residues long. Germline loops: CDR1 MNHEY, CDR2 SMNVEV (reference sequence). The CDR3 reads CASSLQGVGNTIYF.

J is TRBJ1-5 and V is TRBV5-6. The CDR3 is made up of 16 amino acids. The germline CDR1 and CDR2 sequences are SGHDT and YYEEEE. The chain's CDR3 is CASHRWALSSNQPQHF.

The gene calls are TRBV6-2 or TRBV6-3 and TRBJ1-1; the D call from TCRdb, TRBD1, cannot be confirmed without DNA. Per the germline V gene, CDR1 is MNHEY and CDR2 is SVGEGT. The CDR3 spans 14 residues. The CDR3 region is CASIRGRINTEAFF.

The V and J genes are TRBV5-1 and TRBJ2-3; TCRdb outputs TRBD2, but without DNA this stays unchecked. The CDR3 is 16 amino acids. Germline CDR1 is SGHRS and CDR2 is YFSETQ. CDR3 sequence reads: CASSFYGGSPTDTQYF.